The source of this TCR beta chain is a study of shared clonotypes between healthy human individuals. The germline V gene has CDR1 MGHRA and CDR2 YSYEKL. This CDR3 spans 16 amino acids. J gave up 0 bases and V 3 bases, and 7 bases lay outside the gene matches. Selected positively for CCR7 and CD45RO-negative, naive CD8 cells excluded terminally differentiated effector memory CD45RA+ cells. Per sorted-subset replicate PCR, input was approximately 0.2 ug DNA, representing tens of thousands of T cell genomes. Method: immunoSEQ multiplex PCR; TCRdb's copy keeps in-frame clones and lacks some. Of approximately 1.9 million clones listed, 93% are singletons.

Sequenced sample: naive CD8+ T cells from PBMCs. This sequence was found in a man aged 18 to 30 in good health. Some clones in this sample may be carry-over from other donors' samples. V usage is TRBV4-1 and J usage is TRBJ2-7, with TRBD2 matching over 8 bases. The CDR3 sequence is CASSQVLAASSYEQYF. For the CDR3, the DNA is TGCGCCAGCAGCCAGGTACTAGCGGCGAGCTCCTACGAGCAGTACTTC.